This T cell receptor beta chain was found in a study of regulatory T cells in long-lasting Graves disease. Looking at the study overall: Recently diagnosed Graves' patients had received antithyroid drugs for under 3 months.

Findings and caveats of the study: Segments TRBV28, TRBJ1-2 and TRBJ2-5 showed preferential usage in persistent disease.

Noted time point: newly diagnosed GD, antithyroid drugs for less than 3 months. The TCR library was made from RNA extracted from PBMCs. Arm-PCR with iRepertoire HTBI primers amplified the CDR3 regions for these TCR beta libraries. TCRdb processed the multiplex PCR reads anew with MiXCR; each CDR3 protein has one entry. This sample yields around 250,000 distinct CDR3 sequences, of which 15% to 20% are seen a single time; 14% belongs to the top ten. V was shortened by 1 base and J by 0 bases, with 10 bases between the two germline ends. The CDR3 spans 16 residues. Germline CDR1 SGHKS, CDR2 YYEKEE (reference sequence). This clonotype was counted many times. Antigen: not known. The same sample was also used in a study of T cells in Graves' hyperthyroidism and ophthalmopathy.

This sequence originates from a woman aged 25 to 39 with Graves disease. The chain is built from TRBV5-5 and TRBJ2-2; tentatively, D is TRBD2 (5 bases). The specimen was peripheral blood mononuclear cells (PBMCs), collected at new diagnosis, from a patient treated with antithyroid drugs. The CDR3 DNA reads as TGTGCCAGCAGCTTGCGGCCGGGGACGAACACCGGGGAGCTGTTTTTT. It translates to CASSLRPGTNTGELFF.